This paragraph covers one T cell receptor (beta chain) sequence. The data derive from a study of blood T cell repertoires in COVID-19. On the study more broadly: Material from acute and convalescent COVID-19 was sourced from the United States, Italy and Spain. PBMCs, B-cell-depleted T cells, or T cells were the source of the cDNA or gDNA that made up the material.

The data were produced by immunoSEQ multiplex PCR, yet TCRdb's version contains in-frame clones alone and is incomplete. The sample comprises 85,000 to 100,000 clones, 70% to 80% of which are singletons, and about a quarter rests with the top ten. Trimming removed 0 bases at V and 8 bases at J, with 8 bases between. The CDR3 is 13 residues long. Looked up from germline, CDR1 is SGDLS and CDR2 is YYNGEE. The sample comprised peripheral blood. The chain combines TRBV9 with TRBJ1-4, with D unclear. The clonotype was recovered from a human donor in a cohort sampled during active COVID-19. CDR3 region: CASSVGLGEKLFF. The DNA of the CDR3 is TGTGCCAGCAGCGTAGGACTCGGAGAAAAACTGTTTTTT.